This TCR beta chain is from a study of blood T cell repertoires in COVID-19. Study information: Acute and convalescent COVID-19 samples came from the United States, Italy and Spain.

Clones were sequenced by immunoSEQ multiplex PCR, and TCRdb holds only the in-frame ones, with some missing. The sample gives 98,000 or so clones, 75% to 95% of which show up once; 5% to 6.5% is in the top ten. V was trimmed by 4 bases and J by 0 bases, leaving 28 bases between them. CDR3 size: 21 residues. Per germline, CDR1 LGHDT and CDR2 YNNKEL (reference sequence). The chain employs TRBV3-1 (or the pseudogene TRBV3-2) and TRBJ2-1, with a tentative D call TRBD1 (6 bases). Sequenced: peripheral blood. The source of this sequence is a human donor in a cohort sampled during active COVID-19. The CDR3 loop is CASSPTRRPGHQSSSYNEQFF. The CDR3 DNA sequence: TGTGCCAGCAGCCCCACACGGCGTCCGGGACACCAATCGAGCTCCTACAATGAGCAGTTCTTC.